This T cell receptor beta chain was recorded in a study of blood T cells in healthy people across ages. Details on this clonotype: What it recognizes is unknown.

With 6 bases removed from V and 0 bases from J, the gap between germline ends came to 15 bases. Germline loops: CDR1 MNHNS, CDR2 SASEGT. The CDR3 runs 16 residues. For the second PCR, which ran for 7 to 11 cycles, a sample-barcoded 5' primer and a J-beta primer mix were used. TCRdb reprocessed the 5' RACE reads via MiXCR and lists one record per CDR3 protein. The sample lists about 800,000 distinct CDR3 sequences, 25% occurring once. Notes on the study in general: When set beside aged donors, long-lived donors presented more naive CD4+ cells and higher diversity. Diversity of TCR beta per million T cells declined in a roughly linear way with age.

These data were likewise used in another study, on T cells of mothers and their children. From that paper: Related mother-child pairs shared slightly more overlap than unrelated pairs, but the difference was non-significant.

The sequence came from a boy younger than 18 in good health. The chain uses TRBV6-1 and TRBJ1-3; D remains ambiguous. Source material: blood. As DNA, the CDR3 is TGTGCCAGCAGACCCCGAGATGAGAGCTCTGGAAACACCATATATTTT. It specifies CASRPRDESSGNTIYF.